This T cell receptor beta chain derives from a study of T cell repertoires in cytomegalovirus infection. Study overall: As its CMV epitopes, the study selected recently identified HLA-C-restricted and well-studied HLA-B-restricted targets. Signatures in public TCR beta sequences pointed to both CMV infection and matching HLA type. Points from the study as a whole: Identification of carriers of CMV plus the relevant HLA was performed using cumulative public TCR beta family frequency. Dominating the ex vivo response were HLA-C-restricted CMV-specific TCR beta clonotypes.

From the reads, TCRdb called clonotypes with MiXCR, one entry per CDR3 protein. Counted here are about 400,000 distinct CDR3 sequences, about 34% occurring once; the ten biggest clones make up roughly 12%. Details on this clonotype: As yet, its antigen is unknown.

Germline loops: CDR1 DFQATT, CDR2 SNEGSKA (reference sequence). The CDR3 is 13 residues long. V was shortened by 0 bases and J by 0 bases, with 3 bases between the two germline ends. This TCR derives from a human donor in good health (CMV status not recorded). Some clones in this sample may be carry-over from other donors' samples. The genes are TRBV20-1 and TRBJ1-3; D is undetermined. The specimen was cultured PBMCs, collected from culture after CMV antigen stimulation. The chain's CDR3 is CSAREDSGNTIYF. In DNA, the CDR3 is TGCAGTGCTAGAGAGGACTCTGGAAACACCATATATTTT.